A selection of T cell receptor beta chains follows, all from one sample in a study of blood T cell repertoires in COVID-19. Some clones are missing from TCRdb's copy, which holds only in-frame ones; the method was immunoSEQ multiplex PCR. The repertoire includes under 350,000 clones, approximately 90% of them detected once, and about 4.6% sits in the top ten. Sequencing was performed on peripheral blood. These receptors were collected from a man in his forties or fifties with acute or convalescent COVID-19. The conserved cysteine and the conserved F or W are not part of the CDR3 here. D genes are given only for firm matches.

J gene: TRBJ1-5; V gene: TRBV6-2/TRBV6-3; D gene: .; CDR3 protein: ASSYDGEAQPQH
J gene: TRBJ1-2; V gene: TRBV27; D gene: TRBD1; CDR3 protein: ASSLVAGGTFNYGYT
J gene: TRBJ1-3; V gene: TRBV5-1; D gene: TRBD1; CDR3 protein: ASSLIPGGADGNTIY
J gene: TRBJ1-4; V gene: TRBV5-5; D gene: TRBD1; CDR3 protein: ASSRDSFNEKLF
J gene: TRBJ1-2; V gene: TRBV24-1; D gene: TRBD1; CDR3 protein: ATSDRGDGYT
J gene: TRBJ2-1; V gene: TRBV19; D gene: .; CDR3 protein: ASSIGTPIYNEQF
J gene: TRBJ1-1; V gene: TRBV30; D gene: TRBD1; CDR3 protein: ARTRDRGGIMNTEAF
J gene: TRBJ2-5; V gene: TRBV20-1; D gene: TRBD1; CDR3 protein: SASPRTGQETQY
J gene: TRBJ2-7; V gene: TRBV11-2; D gene: TRBD1; CDR3 protein: ASTRPGQGQYEQY
J gene: TRBJ2-7; V gene: TRBV10-3; D gene: TRBD2; CDR3 protein: ASGRMGPGGGGSYEQY
J gene: TRBJ1-3; V gene: TRBV6-6; D gene: .; CDR3 protein: ASSPTDTSSSGNTIY
J gene: TRBJ1-4; V gene: TRBV5-8; D gene: .; CDR3 protein: ASSAHAGREKLF
J gene: TRBJ2-7; V gene: TRBV6-6; D gene: .; CDR3 protein: ASSPDSISYEQY